This T cell receptor beta chain was obtained from a study of T cells in Graves' hyperthyroidism and ophthalmopathy. Findings and limits, study-wide: Most thyroid clonotypes expanded above 0.001 appeared in blood too. Ophthalmopathy was told apart from stable hyperthyroidism by a 13 V-J model. Model-based prediction identified ophthalmopathy a median about 6 months prior to its onset.

Authors of the study amplified TCR beta CDR3 regions from RNA transcripts. TCR CDR3 regions were first amplified by RT-PCR with HTBI primers. One entry per CDR3 protein, called by TCRdb with MiXCR from the multiplex PCR reads. Here the sample spans 330,000 or so distinct CDR3 sequences, 15% to 20% being singletons. This clonotype was seen only a few times. Its antigen is still unknown. The clonotype originates from a man aged 50 or older with Graves' ophthalmopathy. Sequenced input: blood.

The CDR3 is CSASISGSSYEQYF. CDR3 coding DNA: TGCAGTGCTAGTATCAGCGGGAGCTCCTACGAGCAGTACTTC. The chain recombines TRBV20-1 with TRBJ2-7; 8 bases map to TRBD2. With 3 bases clipped from V and 0 bases from J, the junction kept 4 bases outside the gene matches. The CDR3 loop spans 14 amino acids. Germline V lookup: CDR1 DFQATT, CDR2 SNEGSKA (reference sequence).